This T cell receptor beta chain was recovered during a study of blood T cell repertoires in COVID-19. About the study: The United States, Italy and Spain were the sources of the acute and convalescent COVID-19 samples. The cDNA or gDNA used as material had been derived from T cells, B-cell-depleted T cells, or PBMCs.

The length of the CDR3 is 13 residues. Deletions cut 3 bases from V and 3 bases from J, with 8 bases between. In the authors' workflow: Amplification with reference gene primers provided the estimates of nucleated cell counts. Only in-frame clones appear in the TCRdb table, and some are missing; sequencing was by immunoSEQ multiplex PCR. The V and J calls and clone size come from that table; D and trimming were worked out from the DNA. The sample yields approximately 400,000 clones, 88% seen once. The rearrangement uses TRBV12-3 or TRBV12-4 and TRBJ1-2, with D hard to call. The sample comprised peripheral blood. This receptor was identified in a woman in her forties or fifties with COVID-19, enrolled during active disease. CDR3 bases: TGTGCCAGCAGTTTCCCGGGTGACTATGGCTACACCTTC. Translating gives CASSFPGDYGYTF.